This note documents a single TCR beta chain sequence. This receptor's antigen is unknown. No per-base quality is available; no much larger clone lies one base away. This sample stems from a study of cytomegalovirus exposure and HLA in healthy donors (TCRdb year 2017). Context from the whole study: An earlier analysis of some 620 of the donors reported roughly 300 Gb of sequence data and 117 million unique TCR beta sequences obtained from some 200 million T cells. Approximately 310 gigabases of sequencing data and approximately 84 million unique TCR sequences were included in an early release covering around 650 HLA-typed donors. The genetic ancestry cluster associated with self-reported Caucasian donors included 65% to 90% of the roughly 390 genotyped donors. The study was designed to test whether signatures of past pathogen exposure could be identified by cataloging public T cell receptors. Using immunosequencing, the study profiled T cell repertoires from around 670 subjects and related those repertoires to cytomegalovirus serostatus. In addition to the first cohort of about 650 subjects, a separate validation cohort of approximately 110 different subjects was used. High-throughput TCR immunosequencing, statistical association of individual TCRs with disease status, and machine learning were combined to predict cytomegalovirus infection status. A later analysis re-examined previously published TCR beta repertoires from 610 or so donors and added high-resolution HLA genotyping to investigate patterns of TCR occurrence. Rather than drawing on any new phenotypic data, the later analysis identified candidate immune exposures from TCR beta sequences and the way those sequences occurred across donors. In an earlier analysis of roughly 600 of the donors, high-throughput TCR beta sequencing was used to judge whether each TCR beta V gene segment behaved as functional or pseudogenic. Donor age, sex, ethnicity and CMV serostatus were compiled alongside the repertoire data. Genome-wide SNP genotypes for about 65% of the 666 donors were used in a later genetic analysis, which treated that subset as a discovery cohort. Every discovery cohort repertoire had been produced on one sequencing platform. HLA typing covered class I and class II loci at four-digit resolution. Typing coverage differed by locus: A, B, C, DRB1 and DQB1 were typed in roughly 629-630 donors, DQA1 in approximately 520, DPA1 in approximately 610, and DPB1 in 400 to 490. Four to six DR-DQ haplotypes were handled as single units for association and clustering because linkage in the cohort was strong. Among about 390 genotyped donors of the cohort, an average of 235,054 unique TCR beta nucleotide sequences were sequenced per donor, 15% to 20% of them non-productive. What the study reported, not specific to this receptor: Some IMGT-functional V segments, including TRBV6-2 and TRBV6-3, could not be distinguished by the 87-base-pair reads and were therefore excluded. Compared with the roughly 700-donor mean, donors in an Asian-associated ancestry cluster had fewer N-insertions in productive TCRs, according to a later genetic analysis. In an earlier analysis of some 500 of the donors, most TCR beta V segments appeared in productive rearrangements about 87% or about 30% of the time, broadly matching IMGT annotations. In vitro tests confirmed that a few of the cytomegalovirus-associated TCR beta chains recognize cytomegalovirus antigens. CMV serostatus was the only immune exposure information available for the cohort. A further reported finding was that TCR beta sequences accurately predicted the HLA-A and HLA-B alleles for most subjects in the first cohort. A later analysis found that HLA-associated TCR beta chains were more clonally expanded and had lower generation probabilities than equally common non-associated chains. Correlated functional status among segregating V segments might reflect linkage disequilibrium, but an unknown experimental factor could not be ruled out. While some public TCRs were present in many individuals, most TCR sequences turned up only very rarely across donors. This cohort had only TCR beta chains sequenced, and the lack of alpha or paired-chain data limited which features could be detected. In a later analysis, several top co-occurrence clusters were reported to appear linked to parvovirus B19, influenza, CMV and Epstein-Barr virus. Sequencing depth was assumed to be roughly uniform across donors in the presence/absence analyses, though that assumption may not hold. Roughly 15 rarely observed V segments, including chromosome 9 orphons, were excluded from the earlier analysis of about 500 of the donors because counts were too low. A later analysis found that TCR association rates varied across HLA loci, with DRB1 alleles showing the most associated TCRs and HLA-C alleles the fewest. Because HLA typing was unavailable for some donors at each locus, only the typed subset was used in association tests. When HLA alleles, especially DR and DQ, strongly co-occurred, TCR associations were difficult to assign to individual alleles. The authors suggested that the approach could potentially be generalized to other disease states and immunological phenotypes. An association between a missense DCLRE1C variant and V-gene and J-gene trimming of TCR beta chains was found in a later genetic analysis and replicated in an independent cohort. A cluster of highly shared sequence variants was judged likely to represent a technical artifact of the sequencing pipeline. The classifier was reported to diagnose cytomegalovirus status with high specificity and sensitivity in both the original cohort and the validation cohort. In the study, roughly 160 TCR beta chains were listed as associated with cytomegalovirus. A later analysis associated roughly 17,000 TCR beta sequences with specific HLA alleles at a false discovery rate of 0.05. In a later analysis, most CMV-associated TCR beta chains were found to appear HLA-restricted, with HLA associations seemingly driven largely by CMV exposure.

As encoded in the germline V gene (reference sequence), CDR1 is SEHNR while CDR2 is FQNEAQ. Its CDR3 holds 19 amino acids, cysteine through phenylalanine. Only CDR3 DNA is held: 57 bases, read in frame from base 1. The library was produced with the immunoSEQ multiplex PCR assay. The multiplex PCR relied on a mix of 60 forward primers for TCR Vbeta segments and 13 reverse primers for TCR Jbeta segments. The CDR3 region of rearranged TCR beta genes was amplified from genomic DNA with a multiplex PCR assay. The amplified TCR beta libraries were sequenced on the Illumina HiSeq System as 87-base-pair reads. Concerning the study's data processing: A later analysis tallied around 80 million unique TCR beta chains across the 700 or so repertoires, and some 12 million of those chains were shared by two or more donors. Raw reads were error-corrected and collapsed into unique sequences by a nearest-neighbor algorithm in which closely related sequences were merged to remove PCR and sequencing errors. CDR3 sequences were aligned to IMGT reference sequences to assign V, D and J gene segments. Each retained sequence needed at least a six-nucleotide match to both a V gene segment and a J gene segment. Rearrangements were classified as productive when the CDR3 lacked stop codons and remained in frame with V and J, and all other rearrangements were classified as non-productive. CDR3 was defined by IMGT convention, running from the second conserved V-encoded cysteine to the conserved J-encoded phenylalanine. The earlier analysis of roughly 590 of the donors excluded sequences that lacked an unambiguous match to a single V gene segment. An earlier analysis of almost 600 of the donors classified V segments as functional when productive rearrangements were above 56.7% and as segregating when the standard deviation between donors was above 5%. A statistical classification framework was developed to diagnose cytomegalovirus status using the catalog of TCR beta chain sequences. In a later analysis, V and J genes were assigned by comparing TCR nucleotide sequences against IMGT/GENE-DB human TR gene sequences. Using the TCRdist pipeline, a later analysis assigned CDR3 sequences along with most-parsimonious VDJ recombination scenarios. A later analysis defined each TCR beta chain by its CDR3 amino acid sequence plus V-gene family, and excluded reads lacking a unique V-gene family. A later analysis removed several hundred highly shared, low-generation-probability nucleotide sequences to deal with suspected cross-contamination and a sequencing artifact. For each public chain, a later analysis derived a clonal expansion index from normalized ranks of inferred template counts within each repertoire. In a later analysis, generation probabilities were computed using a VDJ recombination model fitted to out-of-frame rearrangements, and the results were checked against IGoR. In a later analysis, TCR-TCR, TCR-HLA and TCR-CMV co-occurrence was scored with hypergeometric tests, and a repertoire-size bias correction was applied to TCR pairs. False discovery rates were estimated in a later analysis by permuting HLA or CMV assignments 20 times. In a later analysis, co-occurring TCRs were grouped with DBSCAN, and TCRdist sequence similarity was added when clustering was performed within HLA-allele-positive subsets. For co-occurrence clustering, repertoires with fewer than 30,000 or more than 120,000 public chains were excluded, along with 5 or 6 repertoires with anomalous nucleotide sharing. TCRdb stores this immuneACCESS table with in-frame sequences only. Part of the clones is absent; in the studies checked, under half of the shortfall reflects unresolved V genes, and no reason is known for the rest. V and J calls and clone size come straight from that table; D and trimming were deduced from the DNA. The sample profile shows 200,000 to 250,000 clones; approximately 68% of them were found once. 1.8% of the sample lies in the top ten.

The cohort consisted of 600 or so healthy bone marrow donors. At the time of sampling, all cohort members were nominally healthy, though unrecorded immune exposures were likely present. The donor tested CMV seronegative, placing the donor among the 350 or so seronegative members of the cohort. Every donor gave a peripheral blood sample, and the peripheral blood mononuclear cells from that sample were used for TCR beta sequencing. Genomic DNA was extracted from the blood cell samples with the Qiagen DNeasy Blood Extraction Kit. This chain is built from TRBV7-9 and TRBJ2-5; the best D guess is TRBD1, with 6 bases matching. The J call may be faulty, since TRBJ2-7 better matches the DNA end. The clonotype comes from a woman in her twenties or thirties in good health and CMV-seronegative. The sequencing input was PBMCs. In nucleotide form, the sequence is TGTGCCAGCAGCTCCTCCAGGTTGGGACACCTAAGTGCTTCCTACGAGCAGTACTTC. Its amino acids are CASSSSRLGHLSASYEQYF.